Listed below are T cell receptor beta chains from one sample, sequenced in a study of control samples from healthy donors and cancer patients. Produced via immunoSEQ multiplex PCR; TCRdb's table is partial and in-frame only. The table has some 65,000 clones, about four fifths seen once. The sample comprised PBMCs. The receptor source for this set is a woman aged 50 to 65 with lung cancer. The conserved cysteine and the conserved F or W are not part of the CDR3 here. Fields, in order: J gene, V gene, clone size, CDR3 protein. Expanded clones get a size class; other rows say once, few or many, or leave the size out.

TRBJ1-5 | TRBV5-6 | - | ASSLRSGGLGSNQPQH
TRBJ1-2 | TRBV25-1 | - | ASSEYVGGSDGYT
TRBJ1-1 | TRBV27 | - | ASSLITGLGPTEAF
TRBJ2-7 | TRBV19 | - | ASGQGPTYLEQY
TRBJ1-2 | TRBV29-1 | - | SARMQGKEGYT
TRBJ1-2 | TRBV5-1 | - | ASSADGEYGYT
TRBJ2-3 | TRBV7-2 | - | ASSLRGGADTQY
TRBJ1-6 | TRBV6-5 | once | ASSYGGGIDNSPLH
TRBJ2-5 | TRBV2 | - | ASSGNRDDETQY
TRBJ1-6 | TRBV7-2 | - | ASSNGRQLNSPLH
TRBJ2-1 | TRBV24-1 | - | ATGGADAYNEQF
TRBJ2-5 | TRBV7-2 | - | ASSLSDRAGGETQY
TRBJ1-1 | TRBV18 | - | ASSPELNFEVNTEAF
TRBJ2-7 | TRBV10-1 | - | ANRHNEQY
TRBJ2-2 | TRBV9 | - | ASSVAASTGELF
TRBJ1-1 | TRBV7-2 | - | ASSLNRGVMNTEAF
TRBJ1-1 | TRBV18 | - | ASTWTGTNTEAF
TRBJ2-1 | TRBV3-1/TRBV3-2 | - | ASSLTAYNEQF
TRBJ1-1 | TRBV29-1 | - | SVEETGGEDTEAF
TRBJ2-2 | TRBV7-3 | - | ASSPVGGNTGELF
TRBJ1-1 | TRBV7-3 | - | ASSLLSREDTEAF
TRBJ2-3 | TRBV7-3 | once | ASSRDLTDTQY
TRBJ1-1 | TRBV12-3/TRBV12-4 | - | ASSLVEGTEAF
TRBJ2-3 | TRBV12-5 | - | ASVPSGGLTDTQY
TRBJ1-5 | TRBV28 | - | ASSASGAIGNQPQH
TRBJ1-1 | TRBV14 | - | ASSQEALKWGTEAF
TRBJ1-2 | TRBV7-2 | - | ASSLASSYGYT